This T cell receptor (beta chain) was documented in a study of OX40 agonist ivuxolimab in advanced cancers. Study-wide background: The patients received ivuxolimab by intravenous route every 2 weeks at 0.01 to 10 mg/kg.

This table comes from immunoSEQ multiplex PCR, and its TCRdb copy is limited to in-frame clones, with some not included. The sample shows roughly 61,000 clones, roughly 90% of them seen only once. The sampling schedule covered blood at baseline, cycle 4 day 1, and cycle 7 day 1. CDR3 size: 14 residues. The germline CDR1 and CDR2 sequences are LNHDA and SQIVND (reference sequence). The germline V and J ends were trimmed by 3 bases and 3 bases, with 9 bases remaining between them. The rearrangement links TRBV19 to TRBJ1-5; D uncertain. This receptor was identified in an adult with an advanced solid tumor such as melanoma, head and neck, liver or kidney cancer. Sequenced here: CD4+ or CD8+ T cells sorted from blood, sampled in a trial of the OX40 agonist ivuxolimab. CDR3 nucleotide sequence: TGTGCCAGTAGTATCGAAGGGTACAATCAGCCCCAGCATTTT. Residues: CASSIEGYNQPQHF.